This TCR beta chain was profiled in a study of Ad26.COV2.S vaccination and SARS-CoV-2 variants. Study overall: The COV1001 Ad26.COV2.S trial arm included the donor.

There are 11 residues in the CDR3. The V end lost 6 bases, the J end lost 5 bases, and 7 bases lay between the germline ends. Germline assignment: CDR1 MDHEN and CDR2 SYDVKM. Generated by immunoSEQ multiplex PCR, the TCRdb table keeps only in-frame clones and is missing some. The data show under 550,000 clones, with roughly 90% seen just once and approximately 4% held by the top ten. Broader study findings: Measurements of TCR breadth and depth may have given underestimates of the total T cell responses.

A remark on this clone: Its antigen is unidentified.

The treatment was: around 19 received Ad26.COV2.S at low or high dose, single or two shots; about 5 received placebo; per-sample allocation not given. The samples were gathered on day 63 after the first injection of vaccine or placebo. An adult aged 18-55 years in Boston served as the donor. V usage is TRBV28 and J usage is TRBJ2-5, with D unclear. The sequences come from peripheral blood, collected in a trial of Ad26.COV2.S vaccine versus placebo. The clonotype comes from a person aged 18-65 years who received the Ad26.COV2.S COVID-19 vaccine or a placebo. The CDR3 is CASRLRETQYF. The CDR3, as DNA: TGTGCCAGCAGACTACGGGAGACCCAGTACTTC.